The 14 T cell receptor beta chains given below trace back to one sample, sequenced in a study of response to subunit inactivated influenza vaccine. Each CDR3 protein gets one entry after TCRdb re-called the RT-PCR reads with MiXCR. The sample has hundreds of thousands of distinct CDR3 sequences, about 14% seen once. Sample: PBMCs from blood, taken approximately 15 days before vaccination. Source of these receptors: a man aged 45-60 years who received an inactivated influenza vaccine.

This chain joins TRBV5-6 and TRBJ2-3, with D unresolved. The CDR3 contains 13 residues. Looked up from germline, CDR1 is SGHDT and CDR2 is YYEEEE. V lost 4 bases to trimming and J lost 10 bases, with 16 bases between them. For the CDR3, the DNA is TGTGCCAGCAGCAAAGCTAGGGCTGGTGCGCAGTATTTT. Amino acid sequence: CASSKARAGAQYF.

The sample holds a few counts of this clonotype. The rearrangement uses TRBV5-1 and TRBJ2-7, with D perhaps matching TRBD1 (6 bases). The CDR3 is 18 residues long. Germline V lookup: CDR1 SGHRS, CDR2 YFSETQ. The V and J ends lost 0 bases and 3 bases respectively, with 22 bases between them. The CDR3 reads CASSLAGRGHQTGYEQYF. CDR3 nucleotide sequence: TGCGCCAGCAGCTTGGCGGGCAGGGGCCATCAAACCGGCTACGAGCAGTACTTC.

This clonotype was seen ten or more times. The chain combines TRBV7-3 with TRBJ1-1; possible D gene TRBD1, 5 bases. Germline assignment: CDR1 SGHTA and CDR2 FQGTGA. CDR3 length: 13 residues. V gave up 9 bases and J gave up 6 bases, with 17 bases separating them. The CDR3 region is CASSRAGSPEAFF. For the CDR3, the DNA is TGTGCCAGTAGTAGGGCAGGGAGTCCTGAAGCTTTCTTT.

The chain carries TRBV20-1 and TRBJ2-7; 8 nucleotides agree with TRBD1. The CDR3 extends over 15 amino acids. The germline V gene encodes CDR1 DFQATT and CDR2 SNEGSKA (reference sequence). J gave up 5 bases and V 6 bases, and 15 bases lay outside the gene matches. The CDR3 reads CSAMPGQGLSHEQYF. CDR3 sequence (DNA): TGCAGTGCCATGCCCGGACAGGGTCTATCTCACGAGCAGTACTTC.

This clonotype was detected a few times. The chain uses TRBV29-1 and TRBJ2-1; the D is unclear. Trimming pared 2 bases from V and 4 bases from J, leaving 6 bases between. The germline CDR1 and CDR2 sequences are SQVTM and ANQGSEA. This CDR3 comprises 12 residues. The CDR3 reads CSVETGYNEQFF. For the CDR3, the DNA is TGCAGCGTTGAAACCGGATACAATGAGCAGTTCTTC.

This CDR3 reads CSFDRNTDTQYF. CDR3 in DNA: TGCAGTTTCGACAGGAACACAGATACGCAGTATTTT. This sequence joins TRBV20-1 and TRBJ2-3; D perhaps matches TRBD1 (6 bases). The CDR3 loop spans 12 amino acids. Trimming took 8 bases from V and 2 from J, leaving 11 bases between them. CDR1 DFQATT and CDR2 SNEGSKA come from the germline V gene (reference sequence).

J is TRBJ2-5 and V is TRBV11-1; D uncertain. The germline V gene has CDR1 SGHAT and CDR2 FQDESV (reference sequence). Deletions cut 6 bases from V and 5 bases from J, with 19 bases between. The CDR3 extends over 15 amino acids. The CDR3 sequence is CASSSIAEAEETQYF. DNA for the CDR3: TGTGCCAGCAGTTCGATAGCAGAAGCAGAGGAGACCCAGTACTTC.

This clonotype was counted a few times. The rearrangement links TRBV10-1 to TRBJ2-7, with 7 bases that match TRBD1. The junction had 11 bases not matched to a gene; V was cut back by 6 bases and J by 6 bases. The CDR3 extends over 14 amino acids. CDR1 and CDR2 (germline): WNHNN, SYGVQD (reference sequence). The CDR3 region is CASSPGTVTGEQYF. The CDR3 region has the DNA TGCGCCAGCAGCCCCGGGACAGTGACCGGCGAGCAGTACTTC.

The rearrangement joins TRBV4-1 to TRBJ2-1; no reliable D call. The CDR3 has 13 residues. Trimming took off 0 bases at V and 10 bases at J, with 10 bases between the two ends. CDR1 and CDR2 from the germline V gene are MGHRA and YSYEKL. This chain's CDR3 is CASSQELVGEQFF. Here the CDR3 DNA reads TGCGCCAGCAGCCAAGAATTGGTGGGGGAGCAGTTCTTC.

This clonotype was seen ten or more times. V gene TRBV29-1 combines with J gene TRBJ2-2, with TRBD1 identical over 7 bases. This CDR3 has 15 amino acids. The germline CDR1 and CDR2 sequences are SQVTM and ANQGSEA. The V gene end was trimmed by 1 base and the J gene end by 0 bases; junction bases not matched to a gene: 2. CDR3: CSVEVGQSNTGELFF. In DNA, the CDR3 is TGCAGCGTTGAAGTGGGACAGTCGAACACCGGGGAGCTGTTTTTT.

The rearrangement uses TRBV7-2 and TRBJ2-5, with 8 bases aligning to TRBD2. This CDR3 comprises 16 residues. Looked up from germline, CDR1 is SGHTA and CDR2 is FQGNSA. The V gene end was trimmed by 1 base and the J gene end by 6 bases; junction bases not matched to a gene: 10. The CDR3 coding sequence is TGTGCCAGCAGCTTAGAGATGGCGGGGGGCCGTCAGACCCAGTACTTC. It encodes CASSLEMAGGRQTQYF. The full variable domain, with the rest looked up from reference TRBV7-2 and TRBJ2-5, is GAGVSQSPSNKVTEKGKDVELRCDPISGHTALYWYRQSLGQGLEFLIYFQGNSAPDKSGLPSDRFSAERTGGSVSTLTIQRTQQEDSAVYLCASSLEMAGGRQTQYFGPGTRLLVL.

This sequence joins TRBV12-5 and TRBJ2-3, with TRBD2 as a possible D gene (5 bases). The V gene's germline CDR1 is LGHNT and CDR2 FRNRAP. The CDR3 sequence is 16 residues long. Trimming took off 0 bases at V and 2 bases at J, with 12 bases between the two ends. The DNA for the CDR3 is TGTGCTAGTGGTTTGGTACGAGGGATTCTCACAGATACGCAGTATTTT. Translated: CASGLVRGILTDTQYF. The entire variable domain, with the rest obtained from reference TRBV12-5 and TRBJ2-3, is as follows: DARVTQTPRHKVTEMGQEVTMRCQPILGHNTVFWYRQTMMQGLELLAYFRNRAPLDDSGMPKDRFSAEMPDATLATLKIQPSEPRDSAVYFCASGLVRGILTDTQYFGPGTRLTVL.

The V call is TRBV6-1, the J call TRBJ2-1; D is ambiguous. V lost 6 bases to trimming and J lost 4 bases, with 16 bases between them. The length of the CDR3 is 15 residues. Germline CDR1 reads MNHNS; CDR2 reads SASEGT. CDR3 amino acids: CASRKRVLGYNEQFF. The CDR3, as DNA: TGTGCCAGCAGGAAGCGAGTGCTGGGGTACAATGAGCAGTTCTTC.

Remarks on this clonotype: This clone may be a read error of a much larger clone one base away. The chain joins TRBV7-3 to TRBJ2-2; 12 nucleotides align to TRBD2. The length of the CDR3 is 16 residues. Germline values: CDR1 SGHTA, CDR2 FQGTGA. The CDR3: CASSPGLAGNTGEQFF. CDR3 bases: TGTGCCAGCAGCCCCGGACTAGCGGGGAACACCGGGGAGCAGTTTTTT.